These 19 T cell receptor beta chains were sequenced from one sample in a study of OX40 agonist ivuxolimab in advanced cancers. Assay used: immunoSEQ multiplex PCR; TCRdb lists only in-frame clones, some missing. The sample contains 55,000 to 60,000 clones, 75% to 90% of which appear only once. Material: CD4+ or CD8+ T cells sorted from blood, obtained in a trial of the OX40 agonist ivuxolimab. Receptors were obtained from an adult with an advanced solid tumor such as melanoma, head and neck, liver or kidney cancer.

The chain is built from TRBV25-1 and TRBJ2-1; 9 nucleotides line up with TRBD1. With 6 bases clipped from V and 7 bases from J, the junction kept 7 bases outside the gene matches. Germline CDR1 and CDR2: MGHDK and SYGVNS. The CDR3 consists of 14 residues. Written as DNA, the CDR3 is TGTGCCAGCAGGGATGACAGGGGGTTGAATGAGCAGTTCTTC. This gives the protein CASRDDRGLNEQFF.

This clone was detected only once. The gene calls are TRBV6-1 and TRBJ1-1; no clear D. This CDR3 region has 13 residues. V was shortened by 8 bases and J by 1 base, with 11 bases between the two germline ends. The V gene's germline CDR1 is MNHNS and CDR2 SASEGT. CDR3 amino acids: CASEEQTNTEAFF. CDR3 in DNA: TGTGCCAGCGAGGAACAGACGAACACTGAAGCTTTCTTT.

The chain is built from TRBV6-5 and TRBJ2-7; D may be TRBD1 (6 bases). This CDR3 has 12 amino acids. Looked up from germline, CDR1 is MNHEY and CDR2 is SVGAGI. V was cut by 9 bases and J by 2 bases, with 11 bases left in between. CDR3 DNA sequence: TGTGCCAGTGGGGACAAAACCTACGAGCAGTACTTC. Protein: CASGDKTYEQYF.

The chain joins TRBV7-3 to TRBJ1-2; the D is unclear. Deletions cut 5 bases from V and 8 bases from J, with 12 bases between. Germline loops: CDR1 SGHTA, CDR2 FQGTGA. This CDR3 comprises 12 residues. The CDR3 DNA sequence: TGTGCCAGCAGCGCATCTACGCAGGGCTACACCTTC. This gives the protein CASSASTQGYTF. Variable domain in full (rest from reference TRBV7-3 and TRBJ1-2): GAGVSQTPSNKVTEKGKYVELRCDPISGHTALYWYRQSLGQGPEFLIYFQGTGAADDSGLPNDRFFAVRPEGSVSTLKIQRTERGDSAVYLCASSASTQGYTFGSGTRLTVV.

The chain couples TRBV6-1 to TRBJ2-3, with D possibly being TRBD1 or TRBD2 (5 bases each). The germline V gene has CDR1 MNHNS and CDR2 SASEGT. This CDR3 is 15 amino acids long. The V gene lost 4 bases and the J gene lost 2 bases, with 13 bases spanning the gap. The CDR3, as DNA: TGTGCCAGCAGTGGGGGACCCCTAGTCACAGATACGCAGTATTTT. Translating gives CASSGGPLVTDTQYF.

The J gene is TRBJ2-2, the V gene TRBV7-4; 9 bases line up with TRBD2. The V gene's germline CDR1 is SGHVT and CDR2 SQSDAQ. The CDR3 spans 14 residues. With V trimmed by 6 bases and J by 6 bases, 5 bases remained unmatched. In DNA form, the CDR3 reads TGTGCCAGCAGGCCAGCGGGAGGTTCCGGGGAGCTGTTTTTT. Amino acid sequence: CASRPAGGSGELFF.

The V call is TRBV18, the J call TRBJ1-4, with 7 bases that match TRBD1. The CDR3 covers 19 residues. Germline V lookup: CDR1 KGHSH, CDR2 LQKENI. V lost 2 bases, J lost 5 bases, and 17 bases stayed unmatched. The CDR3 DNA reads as TGTGCCAGCTCACCAAACCGCGGAGGGGGCTTAAGGAAAAATGAAAAACTGTTTTTT. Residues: CASSPNRGGGLRKNEKLFF. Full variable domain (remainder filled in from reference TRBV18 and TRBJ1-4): NAGVMQNPRHLVRRRGQEARLRCSPMKGHSHVYWYRQLPEEGLKFMVYLQKENIIDESGMPKERFSAEFPKEGPSILRIQQVVRGDSAAYFCASSPNRGGGLRKNEKLFFGSGTQLSVL.

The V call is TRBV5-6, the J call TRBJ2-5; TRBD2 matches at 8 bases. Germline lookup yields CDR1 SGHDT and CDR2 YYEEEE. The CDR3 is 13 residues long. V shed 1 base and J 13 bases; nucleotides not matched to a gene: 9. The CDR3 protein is CASSLILAGRPYF. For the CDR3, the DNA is TGTGCCAGCAGCTTGATCCTAGCGGGTCGACCGTACTTC. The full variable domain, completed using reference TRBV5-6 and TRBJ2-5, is DAGVTQSPTHLIKTRGQQVTLRCSPKSGHDTVSWYQQALGQGPQFIFQYYEEEERQRGNFPDRFSGHQFPNYSSELNVNALLLGDSALYLCASSLILAGRPYFGPGTRLLVL.

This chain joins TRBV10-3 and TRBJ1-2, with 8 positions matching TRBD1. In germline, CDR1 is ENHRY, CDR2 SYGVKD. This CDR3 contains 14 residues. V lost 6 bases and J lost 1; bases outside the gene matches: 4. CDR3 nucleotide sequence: TGTGCCATCAGCCAACAGGGGGGTAACTATGGCTACACCTTC. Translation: CAISQQGGNYGYTF.

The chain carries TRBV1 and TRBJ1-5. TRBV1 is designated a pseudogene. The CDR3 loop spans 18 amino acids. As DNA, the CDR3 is TGCACCAGCAGCATCTACCCGGGCAATCTGAGGAGCAATCAGCCCCAGCATTTT. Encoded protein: CTSSIYPGNLRSNQPQHF.

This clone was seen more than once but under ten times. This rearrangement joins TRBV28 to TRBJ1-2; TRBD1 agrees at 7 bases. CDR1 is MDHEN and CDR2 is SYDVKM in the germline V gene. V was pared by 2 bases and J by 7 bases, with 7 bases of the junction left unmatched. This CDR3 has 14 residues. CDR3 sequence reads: CASSLGDRAGGYTF. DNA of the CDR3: TGTGCCAGCAGTTTAGGAGACAGGGCGGGTGGCTACACCTTC.

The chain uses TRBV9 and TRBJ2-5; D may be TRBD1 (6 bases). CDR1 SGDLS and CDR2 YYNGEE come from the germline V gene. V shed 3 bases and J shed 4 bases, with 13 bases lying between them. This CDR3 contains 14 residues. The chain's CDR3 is CASSARGVGETQYF. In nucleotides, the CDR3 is TGTGCCAGCAGCGCCAGGGGAGTGGGAGAGACCCAGTACTTC.

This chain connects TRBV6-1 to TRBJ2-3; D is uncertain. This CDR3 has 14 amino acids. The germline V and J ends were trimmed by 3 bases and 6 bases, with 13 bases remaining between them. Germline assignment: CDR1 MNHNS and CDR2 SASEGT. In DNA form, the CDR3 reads TGTGCCAGCAGTGATGGGCAGCCCTTGGATACGCAGTATTTT. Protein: CASSDGQPLDTQYF.

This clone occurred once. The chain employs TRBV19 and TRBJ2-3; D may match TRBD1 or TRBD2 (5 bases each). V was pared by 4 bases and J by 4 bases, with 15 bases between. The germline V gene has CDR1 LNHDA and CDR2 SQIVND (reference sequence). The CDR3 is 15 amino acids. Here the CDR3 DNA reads TGTGCCAGTAGTAAGACGAGGGAAGGGGCAGATACGCAGTATTTT. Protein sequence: CASSKTREGADTQYF.

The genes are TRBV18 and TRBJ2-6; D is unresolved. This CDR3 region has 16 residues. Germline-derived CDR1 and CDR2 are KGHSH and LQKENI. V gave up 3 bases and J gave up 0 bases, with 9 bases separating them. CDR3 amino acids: CASSPKTSSGANVLTF. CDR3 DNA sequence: TGTGCCAGCTCACCCAAGACCAGCTCTGGGGCCAACGTCCTGACTTTC.

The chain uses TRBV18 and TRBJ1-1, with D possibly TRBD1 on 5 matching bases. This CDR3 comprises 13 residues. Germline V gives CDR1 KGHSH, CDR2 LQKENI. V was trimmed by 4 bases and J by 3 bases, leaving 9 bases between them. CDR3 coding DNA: TGTGCCAGCTCACAGGGGATATACACTGAAGCTTTCTTT. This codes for CASSQGIYTEAFF. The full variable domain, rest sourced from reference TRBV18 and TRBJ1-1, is NAGVMQNPRHLVRRRGQEARLRCSPMKGHSHVYWYRQLPEEGLKFMVYLQKENIIDESGMPKERFSAEFPKEGPSILRIQQVVRGDSAAYFCASSQGIYTEAFFGQGTRLTVV.

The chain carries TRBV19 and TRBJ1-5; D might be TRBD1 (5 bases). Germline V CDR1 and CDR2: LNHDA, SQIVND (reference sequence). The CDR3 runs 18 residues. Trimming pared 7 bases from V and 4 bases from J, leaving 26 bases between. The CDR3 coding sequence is TGTGCCAGTAAGGAGGCGCGGGGGACCTTCGGTGAAAATCAGCCCCAGCATTTT. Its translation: CASKEARGTFGENQPQHF. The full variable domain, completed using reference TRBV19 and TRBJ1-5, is DGGITQSPKYLFRKEGQNVTLSCEQNLNHDAMYWYRQDPGQGLRLIYYSQIVNDFQKGDIAEGYSVSREKKESFPLTVTSAQKNPTAFYLCASKEARGTFGENQPQHFGDGTRLSIL.

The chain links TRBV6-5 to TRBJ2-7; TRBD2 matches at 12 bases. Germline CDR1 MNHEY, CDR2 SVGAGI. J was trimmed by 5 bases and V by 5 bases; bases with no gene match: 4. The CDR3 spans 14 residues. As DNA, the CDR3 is TGTGCCAGCAGTGCCCTAGCGGGGGGGGACGAGCAGTACTTC. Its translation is CASSALAGGDEQYF.

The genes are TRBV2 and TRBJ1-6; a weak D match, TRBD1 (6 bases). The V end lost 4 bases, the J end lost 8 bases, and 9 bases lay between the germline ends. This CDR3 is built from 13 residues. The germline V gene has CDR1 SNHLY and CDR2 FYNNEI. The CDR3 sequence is CASSGDTDSPLHF. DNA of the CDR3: TGTGCCAGCAGTGGGGACACAGATTCACCCCTCCACTTT.